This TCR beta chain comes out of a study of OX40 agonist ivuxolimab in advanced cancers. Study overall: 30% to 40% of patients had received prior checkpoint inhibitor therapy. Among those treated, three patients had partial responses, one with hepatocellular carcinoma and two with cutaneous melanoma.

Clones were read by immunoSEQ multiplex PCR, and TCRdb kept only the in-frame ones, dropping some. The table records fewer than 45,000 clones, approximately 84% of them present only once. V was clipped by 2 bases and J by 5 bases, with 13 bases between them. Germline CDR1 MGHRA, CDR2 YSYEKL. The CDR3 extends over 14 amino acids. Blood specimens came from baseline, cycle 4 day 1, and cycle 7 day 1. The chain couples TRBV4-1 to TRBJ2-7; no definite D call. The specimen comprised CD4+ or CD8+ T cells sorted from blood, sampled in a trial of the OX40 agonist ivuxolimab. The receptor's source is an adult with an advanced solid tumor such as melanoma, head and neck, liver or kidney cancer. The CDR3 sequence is CASSQLSEVDEQYF. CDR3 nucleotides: TGCGCCAGCAGCCAATTGAGCGAAGTCGACGAGCAGTACTTC.